This T cell receptor beta chain was profiled in a study of technical replicates of blood from several donors. The germline V gene encodes CDR1 LNHDA and CDR2 SQIVND (reference sequence). The V end lost 11 bases, the J end lost 0 bases, and 10 bases lay between the germline ends. The CDR3 is made up of 12 amino acids. TCRdb keeps only in-frame clones here, not all; method: immunoSEQ multiplex PCR. Found here are some 15,000 clones, less than 90% of them singletons; the top ten hold 10%. The sequence derives from a human donor in good health. V gene TRBV19 combines with J gene TRBJ1-1; D is perhaps TRBD1 (6 bases). The sample taken for sequencing was PBMCs. The CDR3: CAGGGLNTEAFF. The DNA for the CDR3 is TGTGCCGGTGGGGGCCTGAACACTGAAGCTTTCTTT.